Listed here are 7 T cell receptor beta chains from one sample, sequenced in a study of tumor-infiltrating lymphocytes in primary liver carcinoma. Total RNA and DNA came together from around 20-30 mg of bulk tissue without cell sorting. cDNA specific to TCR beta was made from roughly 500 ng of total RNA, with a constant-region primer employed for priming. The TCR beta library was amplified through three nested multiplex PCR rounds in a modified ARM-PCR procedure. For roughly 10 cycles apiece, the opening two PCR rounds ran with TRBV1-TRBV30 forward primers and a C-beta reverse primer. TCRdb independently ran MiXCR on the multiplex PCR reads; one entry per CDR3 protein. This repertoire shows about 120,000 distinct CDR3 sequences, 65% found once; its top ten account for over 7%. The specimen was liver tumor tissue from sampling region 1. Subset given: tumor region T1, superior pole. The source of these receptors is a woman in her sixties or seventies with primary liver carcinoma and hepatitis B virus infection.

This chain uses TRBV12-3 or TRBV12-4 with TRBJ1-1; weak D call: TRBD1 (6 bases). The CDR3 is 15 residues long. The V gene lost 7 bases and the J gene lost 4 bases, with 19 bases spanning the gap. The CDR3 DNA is TGTGCCAGCACCCCGGAGGGGGGATGGGGCACTGAAGCTTTCTTT. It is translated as CASTPEGGWGTEAFF.

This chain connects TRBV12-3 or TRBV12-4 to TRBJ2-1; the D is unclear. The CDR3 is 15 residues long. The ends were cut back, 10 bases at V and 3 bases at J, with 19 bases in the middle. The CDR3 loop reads CATRSVRSFYNEQFF. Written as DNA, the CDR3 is TGTGCCACCAGGAGCGTGAGAAGCTTCTACAATGAGCAGTTCTTC.

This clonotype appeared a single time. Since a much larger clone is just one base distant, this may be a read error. The CDR3 DNA sequence: TGTGCCGGCACCAGAACCAAGGGGTTCAATCAGCCCCAGCATTTT. Its translation is CAGTRTKGFNQPQHF. The V call is TRBV28, the J call TRBJ1-5; D is possibly TRBD1 (5 bases). Germline V lookup: CDR1 MDHEN, CDR2 SYDVKM. The CDR3 extends over 15 amino acids. The V and J ends lost 11 bases and 3 bases respectively, with 20 bases between them.

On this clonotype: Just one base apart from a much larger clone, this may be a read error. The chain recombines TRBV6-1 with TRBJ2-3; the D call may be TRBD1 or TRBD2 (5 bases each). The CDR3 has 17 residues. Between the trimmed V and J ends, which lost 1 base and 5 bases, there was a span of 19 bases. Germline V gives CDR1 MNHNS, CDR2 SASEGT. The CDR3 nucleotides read TGTGCCAGCAGTGAAGGGGTTGAGAGGGGTGACATAGATACGCAGTATTTT. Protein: CASSEGVERGDIDTQYF.

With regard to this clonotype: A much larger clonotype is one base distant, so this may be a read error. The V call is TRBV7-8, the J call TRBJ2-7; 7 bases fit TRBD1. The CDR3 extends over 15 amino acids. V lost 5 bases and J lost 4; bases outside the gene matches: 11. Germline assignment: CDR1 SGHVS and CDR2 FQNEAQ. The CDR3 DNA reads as TGTGCCAGCAGCCCACGACAGGGCGAGGGGTACGAGCAGTACTTC. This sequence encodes CASSPRQGEGYEQYF.

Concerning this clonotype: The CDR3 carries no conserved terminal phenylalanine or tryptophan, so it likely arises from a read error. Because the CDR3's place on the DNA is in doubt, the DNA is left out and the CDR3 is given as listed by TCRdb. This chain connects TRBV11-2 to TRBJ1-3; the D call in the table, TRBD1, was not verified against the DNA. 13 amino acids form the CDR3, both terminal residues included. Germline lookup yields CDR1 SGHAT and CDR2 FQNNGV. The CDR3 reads CASSLDRGRGLYY.

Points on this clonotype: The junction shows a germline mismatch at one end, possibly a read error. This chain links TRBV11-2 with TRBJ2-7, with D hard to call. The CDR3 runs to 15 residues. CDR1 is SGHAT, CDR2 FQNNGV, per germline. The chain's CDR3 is CASSLDPGSTSEQYF. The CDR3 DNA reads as TGTGCCAGCAGCTTAGACCCAGGCAGTACGTCCGAGCAATACTTC.